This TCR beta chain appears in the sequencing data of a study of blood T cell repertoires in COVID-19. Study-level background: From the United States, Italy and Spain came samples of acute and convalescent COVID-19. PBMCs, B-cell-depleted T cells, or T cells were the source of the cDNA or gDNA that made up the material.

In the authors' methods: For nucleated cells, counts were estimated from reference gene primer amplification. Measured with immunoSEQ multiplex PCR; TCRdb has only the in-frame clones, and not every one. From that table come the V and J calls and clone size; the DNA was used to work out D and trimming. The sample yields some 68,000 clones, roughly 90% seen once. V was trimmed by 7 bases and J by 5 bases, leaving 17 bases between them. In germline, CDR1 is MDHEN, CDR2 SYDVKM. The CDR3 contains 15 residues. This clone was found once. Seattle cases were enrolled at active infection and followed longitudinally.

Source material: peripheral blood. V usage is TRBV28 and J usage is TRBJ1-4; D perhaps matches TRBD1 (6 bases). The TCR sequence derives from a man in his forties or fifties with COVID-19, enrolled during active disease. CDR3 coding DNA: TGTGCCAGCATCTTGAATGGGGGGGCGAATGAAAAACTGTTTTTT. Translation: CASILNGGANEKLFF. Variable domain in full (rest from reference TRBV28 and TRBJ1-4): DVKVTQSSRYLVKRTGEKVFLECVQDMDHENMFWYRQDPGLGLRLIYFSYDVKMKEKGDIPEGYSVSREKKERFSLILESASTNQTSMYLCASILNGGANEKLFFGSGTQLSVL.